The 5 T cell receptor beta chains reported below all come from one sample, sequenced in a study of prognosis after radiotherapy for stage I lung cancer. Two-round multiplex PCR, the amplification method, yielded TCR beta CDR3 from genomic DNA. The use of primers specific to each TRBV and TRBJ gene characterized first-round PCR. TCRdb re-analysed the multiplex PCR reads in MiXCR, keeping a single row per CDR3 protein. The table records approximately 23,000 distinct CDR3 sequences, approximately 39% of them present only once. Sequences were derived from PBMCs, sampled before or after stereotactic body radiation therapy (not recorded which). The receptors were sampled from a donor of 50 years or more with non-small cell lung cancer.

CDR3 sequence: CASRTTGTTEAFF. DNA for the CDR3: TGTGCCAGCAGAACTACCGGGACAACTGAAGCTTTCTTT. The V and J genes are TRBV28 and TRBJ1-1; a weak D match, TRBD1 (6 bases). Trimming stripped 6 bases from V and 5 bases from J, with 13 bases between. Germline CDR1 reads MDHEN; CDR2 reads SYDVKM. CDR3 size: 13 residues.

This chain links TRBV6-1 with TRBJ2-7; 8 bases match TRBD1. After removal of 6 bases from V and 3 bases from J, the junction contained 19 bases not matched to a gene. The CDR3 totals 18 residues. The germline V gene has CDR1 MNHNS and CDR2 SASEGT. The CDR3 loop reads CASSSEDRVQVGSYEQYF. Here the CDR3 DNA reads TGTGCCAGCAGCAGCGAGGACAGGGTTCAGGTTGGGAGCTACGAGCAGTACTTC.

The table lists this clonotype with many counts. The chain carries TRBV12-3 or TRBV12-4 and TRBJ2-7; 11 bases are a match to TRBD2. CDR3 length: 14 amino acids. The V gene end was trimmed by 4 bases and the J gene end by 7 bases; junction bases not matched to a gene: 6. CDR3 amino acids: CASSYSGRAREQYF. The CDR3 bases are TGTGCCAGCAGTTATAGCGGGAGGGCCCGGGAGCAGTACTTC.

The V and J genes are TRBV20-1 and TRBJ1-1, with unresolved D. CDR1 is DFQATT and CDR2 is SNEGSKA in the germline V gene (reference sequence). Trimming cost V 4 bases and J 8 bases, with 8 bases left between them. The CDR3 loop spans 10 amino acids. The CDR3 DNA reads TGCAGTGCTATGACTACAGAAGCTTTCTTT. Amino acids: CSAMTTEAFF.

The gene calls are TRBV20-1 and TRBJ1-1; TRBD1 matches at 7 bases. The CDR3 runs 14 residues. Germline V gene lookup returns CDR1 DFQATT and CDR2 SNEGSKA (reference sequence). V was clipped by 0 bases and J by 1 base; unmatched bases: 2. The CDR3 sequence is CSARDHRGNTEAFF. Written as DNA, the CDR3 is TGCAGTGCTAGAGATCACAGGGGGAACACTGAAGCTTTCTTT.